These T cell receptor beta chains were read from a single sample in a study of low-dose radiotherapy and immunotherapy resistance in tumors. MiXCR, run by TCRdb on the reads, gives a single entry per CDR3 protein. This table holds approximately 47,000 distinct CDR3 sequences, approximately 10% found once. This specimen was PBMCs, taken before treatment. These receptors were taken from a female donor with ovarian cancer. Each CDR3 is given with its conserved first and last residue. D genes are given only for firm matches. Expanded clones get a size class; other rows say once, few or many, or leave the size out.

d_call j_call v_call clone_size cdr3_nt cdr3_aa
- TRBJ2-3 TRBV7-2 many TGTGCCAGTATCACGGGTGGACCTAATACGCAGTATTTT CASITGGPNTQYF
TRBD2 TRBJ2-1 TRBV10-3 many TGTGCCATCAGCGGACTAGCGGGAGGTCCCAATGAGCAGTTCTTC CAISGLAGGPNEQFF
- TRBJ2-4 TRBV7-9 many TGTGCCAGCAGCTTAGAGGGCCCGGGTAACATTCAGTACTTC CASSLEGPGNIQYF
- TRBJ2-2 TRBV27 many TGTGCCAGCAGTCCAGGACAGAACACCGGGGAGCTGTTTTTT CASSPGQNTGELFF
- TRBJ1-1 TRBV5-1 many TGCGCCAGCAGACCTCACGACAGTTTGCACACTGAAGCTTTCTTT CASRPHDSLHTEAFF
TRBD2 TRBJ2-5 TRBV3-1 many TGTGCCAGCAGCCTCGGGACTAGCGGAGTAGAGACCCAGTACTTC CASSLGTSGVETQYF
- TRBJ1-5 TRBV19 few TGTGCCAGTAGTACCTGGGGTGGCAATCAGCCCCAGCATTTT CASSTWGGNQPQHF
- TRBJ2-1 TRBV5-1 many TGCGCCAGCAGCTTAGTGGACATGGGCTTCTCCTACAATGAGCAGTTCTTC CASSLVDMGFSYNEQFF
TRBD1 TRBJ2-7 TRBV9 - TGTGCCAGCGGTGGACAGGGACTTCCCTACGAGCAGTACTTC CASGGQGLPYEQYF
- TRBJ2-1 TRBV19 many TGTGCCAGTAGTTGGGTAGCCGGGGCCTACAATGAGCAGTTCTTC CASSWVAGAYNEQFF
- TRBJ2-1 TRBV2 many TGTGCCAGCAGTGAGGCAGGGAAGAGTGGTGAGCAGTTCTTC CASSEAGKSGEQFF
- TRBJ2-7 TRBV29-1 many TGCAGCGTTCCCACGTCCGCAGGGACCTACGAGCAGTACTTC CSVPTSAGTYEQYF
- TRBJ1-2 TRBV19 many TGTGCCAGTACGGATCAGGATAAAGGCTACACCTTC CASTDQDKGYTF
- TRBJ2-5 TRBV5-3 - TGTGCCAGCAGCTTGCTAGGGGCAGACACCCAGTACTTC CASSLLGADTQYF
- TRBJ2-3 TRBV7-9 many TGTGCCAGCAGCTACTCAGGGGGGGATGGAGATACGCAGTATTTT CASSYSGGDGDTQYF
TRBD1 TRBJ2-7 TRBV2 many TGTGCCAGCAGTGAATGGGACAGGGACGAGCAGTACTTC CASSEWDRDEQYF
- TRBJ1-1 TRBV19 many TGTGCCAGCCAGGGCATAGGTACGTCGGTGAACACTGAAGCTTTCTTT CASQGIGTSVNTEAFF
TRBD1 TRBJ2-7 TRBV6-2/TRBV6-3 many TGTGCCAGCAGCGGCATGGGACAGGGTGAGAACGAGCAGTACTTC CASSGMGQGENEQYF
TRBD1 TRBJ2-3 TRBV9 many TGTGCCAGCACCCAGAGGGGACAGGAAAGCACAGATACGCAGTATTTT CASTQRGQESTDTQYF
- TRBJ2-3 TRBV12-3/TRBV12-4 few TGTGCCAGCAGGCCCTCTGGGGGAACAGATACGCAGTATTTT CASRPSGGTDTQYF
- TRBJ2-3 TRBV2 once TGTGCCAGCAGTCGGCGCACTACTAGCACAGATACGCAGTATTTT CASSRRTTSTDTQYF
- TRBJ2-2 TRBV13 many - CASSDSSTGELFFF
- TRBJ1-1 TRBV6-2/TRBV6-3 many TGTGCCAGCAGGCAGATCTGGGTCGACACTGAAGCTTTCTTT CASRQIWVDTEAFF
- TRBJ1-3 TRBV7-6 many TGTGCCAGCAGCTTGGCGGGGGGAGTAGGAAACACCATATATTTT CASSLAGGVGNTIYF
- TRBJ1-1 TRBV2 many TGTGCCAGCAGTTCTCCCCCTGGTTCGGGGGTTACTGAAGCTTTCTTT CASSSPPGSGVTEAFF
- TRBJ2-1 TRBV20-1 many TGCAGTGCTAGAGGGTACAATGAGCAGTTCTTC CSARGYNEQFF
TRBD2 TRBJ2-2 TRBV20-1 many TGCAGTGCTCGCAGCGGGGGGGCCGCCGGGGAGCTGTTTTTT CSARSGGAAGELFF
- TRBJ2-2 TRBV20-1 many TGCAGTGCTAGAGGGCAGGGGAACACCGGGGAGCTGTTTTTT CSARGQGNTGELFF
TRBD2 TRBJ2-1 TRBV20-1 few TGCAGTGCTTTTTCTACCGGGACTAGCGGGGGGGCCCCCTACAATGAGCAGTTCTTC CSAFSTGTSGGAPYNEQFF
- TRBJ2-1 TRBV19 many TGTGCCAGTAGATGGGGGAACAACAACAATGAGCAGTTCTTC CASRWGNNNNEQFF
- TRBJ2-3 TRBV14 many TGTGCCAGCAGCTCCGGAGATACGCAGTATTTT CASSSGDTQYF
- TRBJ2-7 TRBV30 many TGTGCCTGGAGACAGACCTACGAGCAGTACTTC CAWRQTYEQYF
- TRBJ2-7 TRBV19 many TGTGCCAGTAGTATGTCCGTTCCGGGGGTCTACGAGCAGTACTTC CASSMSVPGVYEQYF
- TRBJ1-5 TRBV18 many TGTGCCAGCTCACCAAAGGGGAATCAGCCCCAGCATTTT CASSPKGNQPQHF
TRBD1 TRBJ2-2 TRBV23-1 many TGCGCCAGCAGACGGGACAGGGGGCACACCGGGGAGCTGTTTTTT CASRRDRGHTGELFF
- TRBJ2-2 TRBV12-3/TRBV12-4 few TGTGCCAGCACCCCCGCAGACACCGGGGAGCTGTTTTTT CASTPADTGELFF
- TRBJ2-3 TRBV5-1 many TGCGCCAGCAGCCTGAGGACCGAGCCCACAGATACGCAGTATTTT CASSLRTEPTDTQYF
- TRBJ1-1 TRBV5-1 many TGCGCCAGCGGACGGATGAACACTGAAGCTTTCTTT CASGRMNTEAFF
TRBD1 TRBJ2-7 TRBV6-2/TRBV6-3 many TGTGCCAGCAAAGGAAAGGACAGGGGAGCGCAGTACTTC CASKGKDRGAQYF
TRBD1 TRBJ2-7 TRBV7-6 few TGTGCCAGCAGCTTAGGACAGGGCGTCTCCTACGAGCAGTACTTC CASSLGQGVSYEQYF
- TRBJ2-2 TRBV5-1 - TGCGCCAGCAGCTCAGGGCTGAACACCGGGGAGCTGTTTTTT CASSSGLNTGELFF
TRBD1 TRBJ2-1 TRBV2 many TGTGCCACCACAGGGGGCCCCTACAATGAGCAGTTCTTC CATTGGPYNEQFF
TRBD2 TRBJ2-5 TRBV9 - TGTGCCAGCAGCGTAGTGCTAGCGGGGGTAGAGACCCAGTACTTC CASSVVLAGVETQYF
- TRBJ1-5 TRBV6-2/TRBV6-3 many TGTGCCAGCAGTAGGGACGGCTCGGGTCCCCAGCATTTT CASSRDGSGPQHF
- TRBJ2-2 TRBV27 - TGTGCCAGCAGCCGCAGGGGCGGGGAGCTGTTTTTT CASSRRGGELFF
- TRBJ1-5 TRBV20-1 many TGCAGTGTACCGGGCGGTAGCAATCAGCCCCAGCATTTT CSVPGGSNQPQHF
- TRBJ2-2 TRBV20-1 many TGCAGTGCCCAGGACGCGAACACCGGGGAGCTGTTTTTT CSAQDANTGELFF
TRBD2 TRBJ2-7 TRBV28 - TGTGCCAGCAGTATCAGCGGGAGGAAGGCCTACGAGCAGTACTTC CASSISGRKAYEQYF
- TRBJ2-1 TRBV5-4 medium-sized TGTGCCAGCGGGGGGGGCCTGTCAGCGCCGCAGTTCTTC CASGGGLSAPQFF
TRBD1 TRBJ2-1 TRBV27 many TGTGCCAGCAGTTCGATGGACAGGGGGCTGAATGAGCAGTTCTTC CASSSMDRGLNEQFF